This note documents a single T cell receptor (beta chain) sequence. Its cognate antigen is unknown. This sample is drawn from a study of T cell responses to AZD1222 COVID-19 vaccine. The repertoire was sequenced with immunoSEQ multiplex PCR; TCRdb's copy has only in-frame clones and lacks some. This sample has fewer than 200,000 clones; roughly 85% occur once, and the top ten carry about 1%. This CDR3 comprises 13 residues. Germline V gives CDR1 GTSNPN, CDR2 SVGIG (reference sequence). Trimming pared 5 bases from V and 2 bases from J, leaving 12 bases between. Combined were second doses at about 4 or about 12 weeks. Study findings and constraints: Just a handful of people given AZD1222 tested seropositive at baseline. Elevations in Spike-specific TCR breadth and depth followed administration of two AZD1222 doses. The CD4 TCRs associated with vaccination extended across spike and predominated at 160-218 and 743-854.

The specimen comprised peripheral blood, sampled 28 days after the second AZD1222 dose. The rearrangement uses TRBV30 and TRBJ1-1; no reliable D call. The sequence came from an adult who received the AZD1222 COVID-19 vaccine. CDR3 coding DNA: TGTGCCTGGGGCCCAGATAGTAACACTGAAGCTTTCTTT. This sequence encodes CAWGPDSNTEAFF.